These 14 T cell receptor beta chains originate from one sample sequenced in a study of cytotoxic CD8 clonotypes in ibrutinib-treated CLL. The method was immunoSEQ multiplex PCR; TCRdb's version includes in-frame clones alone and lacks a portion of them. The sample shows 11,000 to 15,000 clones, approximately 60% of them seen only once. The sequenced sample was PBMCs, obtained before ibrutinib treatment. Receptors originate from a human donor with chronic lymphocytic leukemia.

This clone appeared once. V gene TRBV5-1 combines with J gene TRBJ1-2; unclear D gene. The CDR3 length is 15 residues. Germline values: CDR1 SGHRS, CDR2 YFSETQ. Between the trimmed V and J ends, which lost 4 bases and 3 bases, there was a span of 16 bases. CDR3 sequence: CASSTTGGADYGYTF. In nucleotides, the CDR3 is TGCGCCAGCAGCACAACGGGAGGAGCGGACTATGGCTACACCTTC.

The V and J genes are TRBV2 and TRBJ1-4; 9 bases are shared with TRBD1. The CDR3 length is 15 residues. From germline, CDR1 is SNHLY and CDR2 FYNNEI. The V and J ends lost 6 bases and 7 bases, in that order; junction bases with no gene match: 9. CDR3 protein: CASRNIQGAGEKLFF. For the CDR3, the DNA is TGTGCCAGCAGAAATATACAGGGGGCAGGTGAAAAACTGTTTTTT. Complete variable domain (other parts from reference TRBV2 and TRBJ1-4): EPEVTQTPSHQVTQMGQEVILRCVPISNHLYFYWYRQILGQKVEFLVSFYNNEISEKSEIFDDQFSVERPDGSNFTLKIRSTKLEDSAMYFCASRNIQGAGEKLFFGSGTQLSVL.

This clone was counted once. The V gene is TRBV27, the J gene TRBJ1-2; D possibly corresponds to TRBD1 (6 bases). Looked up from germline, CDR1 is MNHEY and CDR2 is SMNVEV (reference sequence). The CDR3 contains 17 residues. Between the trimmed V and J ends, which lost 4 bases and 6 bases, there was a span of 24 bases. The CDR3 region is CASSSALPKSGGDGYTF. In DNA form, the CDR3 reads TGTGCCAGCAGTTCCGCCTTACCGAAATCGGGGGGCGATGGCTACACCTTC.

J is TRBJ2-2 and V is TRBV5-6, with a possible D match to TRBD1 (6 bases). Trimming removed 4 bases at V and 0 bases at J, with 13 bases between. This CDR3 has 16 amino acids. Germline V gene sequence: CDR1 SGHDT, CDR2 YYEEEE. This CDR3 is CASSATGPSNTGELFF. CDR3 sequence (DNA): TGTGCCAGCAGCGCCACAGGGCCGTCGAACACCGGGGAGCTGTTTTTT.

V and J are TRBV5-6 and TRBJ1-2; D may be TRBD1 (5 bases). CDR3 size: 15 residues. V lost 1 base to trimming and J lost 7 bases, with 17 bases between them. Germline assignment: CDR1 SGHDT and CDR2 YYEEEE. CDR3 DNA: TGTGCCAGCAGCTTGCAGGGCAGCGATAGACGTGGCTACACCTTC. Residues: CASSLQGSDRRGYTF.

The sample holds one count of this clone. The CDR3 protein is CASSQDEEAFF. The CDR3 DNA reads as TGTGCCAGCAGCCAAGATGAGGAAGCTTTCTTT. The V gene is TRBV4-2, the J gene TRBJ1-1; no firm D call. The CDR3 is made up of 11 amino acids. Germline V gene sequence: CDR1 LGHNA, CDR2 YNFKEQ. V dropped 0 bases and J dropped 8 bases, with 4 bases sitting between them.

This clone has only a few counts. The rearrangement uses TRBV19 and TRBJ2-7; 10 nucleotides match TRBD2. Germline CDR1 LNHDA, CDR2 SQIVND (reference sequence). With V trimmed by 0 bases and J by 0 bases, 5 bases remained unmatched. The CDR3 loop spans 17 amino acids. Here the CDR3 DNA reads TGTGCCAGTAGTATAGAATTACTAGCGGGGAACTCCTACGAGCAGTACTTC. Translating gives CASSIELLAGNSYEQYF. Filled out from reference TRBV19 and TRBJ2-7, the complete variable domain reads DGGITQSPKYLFRKEGQNVTLSCEQNLNHDAMYWYRQDPGQGLRLIYYSQIVNDFQKGDIAEGYSVSREKKESFPLTVTSAQKNPTAFYLCASSIELLAGNSYEQYFGPGTRLTVT.

V gene TRBV11-3 combines with J gene TRBJ1-4, with TRBD1 matching 7 bases. The CDR3 spans 14 residues. Trimming took 1 base from V and 5 from J; bases not matched to a gene: 1. Germline V CDR1 and CDR2: SGHNT, YENEEA. CDR3 in amino acids: CASSLGGQNEKLFF. CDR3 nucleotide sequence: TGTGCCAGCAGCTTAGGGGGACAGAATGAAAAACTGTTTTTT.

The genes are TRBV5-4 and TRBJ1-2; a weak D match, TRBD1 (5 bases). The V end lost 1 base, the J end lost 3 bases, and 16 bases lay between the germline ends. Germline V gene lookup returns CDR1 SGHNT and CDR2 YYREEE (reference sequence). The CDR3 sequence is 16 residues long. This chain's CDR3 is CASSLWSGIPDYGYTF. The CDR3 DNA is TGTGCCAGCAGCTTGTGGTCAGGGATACCAGACTATGGCTACACCTTC.

The chain has TRBV20-1 and TRBJ2-7; D is ambiguous. The V gene's germline CDR1 is DFQATT and CDR2 SNEGSKA (reference sequence). Trimming removed 1 base from V and 10 bases from J, with 11 bases in between. CDR3 length equals 11 residues. The DNA for the CDR3 is TGCAGTGCTAGAGGGCAAGGGATACAGTACTTC. Translated: CSARGQGIQYF.

The chain links TRBV4-1 to TRBJ1-1, with 10 nucleotides matching TRBD1. CDR3 length equals 18 residues. V lost 4 bases to trimming and J lost 0 bases; unmatched junction nucleotides: 11. Germline V CDR1 and CDR2: MGHRA, YSYEKL. The CDR3 loop is CASSRYSGQGGMNTEAFF. In DNA form, the CDR3 reads TGCGCCAGCAGCCGGTACAGCGGACAGGGGGGCATGAACACTGAAGCTTTCTTT.

CDR3 sequence (DNA): TGTGCCAGCAGGGGGGCAGGGGGTGGTAATGAGCAGTTCTTC. Translation: CASRGAGGGNEQFF. This sequence joins TRBV27 and TRBJ2-1, with 7 positions matching TRBD1. The CDR3 loop spans 14 amino acids. Germline values: CDR1 MNHEY, CDR2 SMNVEV (reference sequence). With V trimmed by 6 bases and J by 7 bases, 9 bases remained unmatched.

This chain links TRBV19 with TRBJ1-2, with D possibly being TRBD1 (6 bases). The CDR3 sequence is 13 residues long. V gave up 5 bases and J gave up 4 bases, with 11 bases separating them. Germline V lookup: CDR1 LNHDA, CDR2 SQIVND (reference sequence). The chain's CDR3 is CASSDRDIYGYTF. DNA for the CDR3: TGTGCCAGTAGTGACCGGGACATCTATGGCTACACCTTC.

The chain employs TRBV5-4 and TRBJ2-5, with D possibly being TRBD1 (6 bases). The CDR3 runs 13 residues. The germline V gene has CDR1 SGHNT and CDR2 YYREEE (reference sequence). The V end lost 1 base, the J end lost 5 bases, and 9 bases lay between the germline ends. CDR3 coding DNA: TGTGCCAGCAGCTTGCCAGGGGTGGAGACCCAGTACTTC. It translates to CASSLPGVETQYF.